One and the same sample provided the 9 T cell receptor beta chains below, sequenced in a study of prognosis after radiotherapy for stage I lung cancer. Two rounds of multiplex PCR amplified TCR beta CDR3 from genomic DNA. First-round PCR, the initial amplification, used primers specific to each TRBV and TRBJ gene. TCRdb fed the multiplex PCR reads into MiXCR, producing one record per CDR3 protein. The profile shows around 51,000 distinct CDR3 sequences, around a third of them singletons. Material: PBMCs, obtained before or after stereotactic body radiation therapy (not recorded which). All receptors derive from a donor over 45 with non-small cell lung cancer.

The chain recombines TRBV7-2 with TRBJ2-1; possibly TRBD2 for D (5 bases). The CDR3 totals 17 residues. Per germline, CDR1 SGHTA and CDR2 FQGNSA. V was clipped by 0 bases and J by 10 bases, with 22 bases between them. The CDR3 loop reads CASSLASGSQRPGEQFF. Written as DNA, the CDR3 is TGTGCCAGCAGCTTAGCCTCGGGATCCCAAAGGCCGGGAGAGCAGTTCTTC.

There are many counts of this clonotype. This chain connects TRBV20-1 to TRBJ1-6; D gene ambiguous. CDR1 is DFQATT and CDR2 is SNEGSKA in the germline V gene (reference sequence). The CDR3 is 14 amino acids. Trimming pared 6 bases from V and 6 bases from J, leaving 15 bases between. The CDR3 DNA reads TGCAGTGCCCAACTCTCAGAGCTTAATTCACCCCTCCACTTT. Protein: CSAQLSELNSPLHF.

In DNA, the CDR3 is TGTGCCAGCAGTAGGGGTGCGGGACTGTATGAGCAGTACTTC. Its protein is CASSRGAGLYEQYF. The chain joins TRBV7-2 to TRBJ2-7; D possibly corresponds to TRBD2 (6 bases). This CDR3 is 14 amino acids long. Germline loops: CDR1 SGHTA, CDR2 FQGNSA. Trimming shortened V by 6 bases and J by 7 bases, and 19 bases separated the two germline ends. The whole variable domain, remainder taken from reference TRBV7-2 and TRBJ2-7, is GAGVSQSPSNKVTEKGKDVELRCDPISGHTALYWYRQSLGQGLEFLIYFQGNSAPDKSGLPSDRFSAERTGGSVSTLTIQRTQQEDSAVYLCASSRGAGLYEQYFGPGTRLTVT.

Turning to this clonotype: A far bigger clonotype differs at one base, so this is likely a read error. V is TRBV7-9 and J is TRBJ2-3; D is possibly TRBD2 (6 bases). Germline V CDR1 and CDR2: SEHNR, FQNEAQ (reference sequence). This CDR3 spans 18 amino acids. This CDR3 is CASSPNLRGLLSTYTQYF. The CDR3 coding sequence is TGTGCCAGCAGCCCCAACTTGCGGGGACTTCTAAGCACATATACGCAGTATTTT.

This clonotype occurred many times. The chain uses TRBV6-1 and TRBJ2-4; a weak D match, TRBD2 (5 bases). CDR3 length: 12 amino acids. CDR1 and CDR2 from the germline V gene are MNHNS and SASEGT. Trimming shortened V by 1 base and J by 8 bases, and 6 bases separated the two germline ends. CDR3 sequence: CASSEVGDIQYF. CDR3 DNA sequence: TGTGCCAGCAGTGAAGTGGGAGACATTCAGTACTTC.

This clonotype turned up a few times. A much larger clonotype is one base distant, so this may be a read error. V gene TRBV5-5 combines with J gene TRBJ2-2; 11 nucleotides match TRBD2. CDR1 and CDR2 from the germline V gene are SGHKS and YYEKEE (reference sequence). The CDR3 runs to 16 residues. After removal of 4 bases from V and 6 bases from J, the junction contained 8 bases not matched to a gene. CDR3 residues: CASSKTSGSIAGELFF. In nucleotides, the CDR3 is TGTGCCAGCAGCAAAACTAGCGGGAGTATCGCCGGGGAGCTGTTTTTT.

The CDR3: CASSSYSSMNTEAFF. CDR3 DNA: TGTGCCAGCAGCTCCTATTCCAGTATGAACACTGAAGCTTTCTTT. This chain uses TRBV7-8 with TRBJ1-1; unclear D gene. The length of the CDR3 is 15 residues. Trimming removed 4 bases at V and 0 bases at J, with 12 bases between. Germline CDR1 SGHVS, CDR2 FQNEAQ.

About this clonotype itself: This likely traces to a read error, being one base from a far larger clone. The chain links TRBV6-2 or TRBV6-3 to TRBJ2-7, with D perhaps TRBD2 (6 bases). Germline V gene lookup returns CDR1 MNHEY and CDR2 SVGEGT. This CDR3 spans 15 amino acids. This chain's CDR3 is CDSSRGTRPFYEQYF. The CDR3 bases are TGTGACAGCAGTCGTGGGACTCGCCCTTTCTACGAGCAGTACTTC.

This clonotype appeared once. The rearrangement uses TRBV9 and TRBJ2-2; D gene uncertain. Germline-derived CDR1 and CDR2 are SGDLS and YYNGEE. Trimming took off 7 bases at V and 7 bases at J, with 14 bases between the two ends. The CDR3 is made up of 13 amino acids. The chain's CDR3 is CASHGGVGGELFF. The CDR3, as DNA: TGTGCCAGCCATGGTGGAGTTGGCGGGGAGCTGTTTTTT.